This TCR beta chain was sequenced for a study of shared clonotypes between healthy human individuals. In the study's own analysis: ImmunoSEQ output lacked quality scores and full-length reads, limiting matched filtering. TCRdb's table, derived via immunoSEQ multiplex PCR, lists solely in-frame clones and lacks some. V and J calls and clone size are given by that table; D and trimming were obtained from the DNA. The sample has about 490,000 clones, 79% seen once. Points on this clone: What it binds is unknown.

Germline loops: CDR1 SEHNR, CDR2 FQNEAQ (reference sequence). The CDR3 totals 13 residues. V lost 4 bases, J lost 16 bases, and 11 bases stayed unmatched. Whole-study findings and limits: Clonotype sharing among donors, it was expected, would be affected by sequencing depth.

This TCR was sampled from a woman aged 40 to 55 in good health. Some clones in this sample may be carry-over from other donors' samples. Sequenced input: PBMCs. The chain carries TRBV7-9 and TRBJ2-1; TRBD2 aligns across 9 bases. DNA for the CDR3: TGTGCCAGCAGCTCTCCGGGGAGCGGGAGGAATTTCTTC. It codes for CASSSPGSGRNFF.